These T cell receptor beta chains were read from a single sample in a study of beta chain features in type 1 diabetes. Assay: immunoSEQ multiplex PCR; the TCRdb copy retains only in-frame clones and omits some. Altogether fewer than 400,000 clones are present, 9.3% being singletons, with the ten largest covering roughly 1%. The sequencing input was central memory CD4+ T cells from blood. The source of these receptors is a man in his thirties or forties with type 1 diabetes. Each CDR3 is given with its conserved first and last residue. A D gene is named only where the DNA matches it firmly. Expanded clones get a size class; other rows say once, few or many, or leave the size out.

D	V	J	size	DNA	CDR3
-	TRBV7-2	TRBJ2-1	-	TGTGCCAGCAGCTTAGGGGTTGGCAGGGGAGATGAGCAGTTCTTC	CASSLGVGRGDEQFF
-	TRBV6-5	TRBJ2-5	-	TGTGCCAGCAGTTATAGGGAGACCCAGTACTTC	CASSYRETQYF
-	TRBV7-2	TRBJ1-2	-	TGTGCCAGCAGCTTAGATTCTGGGGGGAACTATGGCTACACCTTC	CASSLDSGGNYGYTF
-	TRBV28	TRBJ2-3	many	TGTGCCAGCAGTGCCCCGACAGGCACAGATACGCAGTATTTT	CASSAPTGTDTQYF
-	TRBV5-5	TRBJ2-5	-	TGTGCCAGCAGCTTGTTGGAGACCCAGTACTTC	CASSLLETQYF
-	TRBV28	TRBJ1-2	-	TGTGCCAGCAGTTTAAGTCGAGGCTATGGCTACACCTTC	CASSLSRGYGYTF
TRBD1	TRBV28	TRBJ1-4	many	TGTGCCAGCAGTCCGCGGACAGGGGCGGATGAAAAACTGTTTTTT	CASSPRTGADEKLFF
-	TRBV18	TRBJ2-1	few	TGTGCCAGCTCGGAGGACCAGGGATATGAGCAGTTCTTC	CASSEDQGYEQFF
-	TRBV28	TRBJ2-2	-	TGTGCCAGCACTTACAGGGCTACCGGGGAGCTGTTTTTT	CASTYRATGELFF
-	TRBV30	TRBJ2-7	-	TGTGCCTGGAGTAACAGGCCAGTCTCCTACGAGCAGTACTTC	CAWSNRPVSYEQYF
TRBD1	TRBV5-6	TRBJ1-5	few	TGTGCCAGCAGCAGGAGGACAGGCGTCAATCAGCCCCAGCATTTT	CASSRRTGVNQPQHF
-	TRBV7-6	TRBJ2-7	few	TGTGCCAGCAGCTTTGGCAGATACTACGAGCAGTACTTC	CASSFGRYYEQYF
TRBD1	TRBV7-9	TRBJ2-5	-	TGTGCCAGCAGCCGGCGACAGGGCGAAGAGACCCAGTACTTC	CASSRRQGEETQYF
-	TRBV7-8	TRBJ2-1	-	TGTGCCAGCAGCTTAGTCGGCAGTCGTCCTTCGAATGAGCAGTTCTTC	CASSLVGSRPSNEQFF
-	TRBV29-1	TRBJ2-1	-	TGCAGCGCCGAGGACAGAGTCAATTACAATGAGCAGTTCTTC	CSAEDRVNYNEQFF
TRBD1	TRBV18	TRBJ2-7	few	TGTGCCAGCTCAGAATATCGGGACAGGGGGCTTGACGAGCAGTACTTC	CASSEYRDRGLDEQYF
TRBD1	TRBV28	TRBJ1-3	-	TGTGCCAGCAGTCAAGGGGACAGGGCTCCGGGTGGAAACACCATATATTTT	CASSQGDRAPGGNTIYF
-	TRBV11-2	TRBJ2-1	few	TGTGCCAGCAGCTTAGGGGACGCCTCCGGGTACAATGAGCAGTTCTTC	CASSLGDASGYNEQFF
-	TRBV5-4	TRBJ1-1	few	TGTGCCAGCAGCTTGAACGGGCACGGCATGAACACTGAAGCTTTCTTT	CASSLNGHGMNTEAFF
-	TRBV5-1	TRBJ2-1	-	TGCGCCAGCAGCTTGGTTGGGGGCACCTACAATGAGCAGTTCTTC	CASSLVGGTYNEQFF
TRBD1	TRBV5-1	TRBJ2-7	few	TGCGCCAGCAGCATAACAGGGACAGGTACATACGAGCAGTACTTC	CASSITGTGTYEQYF
TRBD1	TRBV7-9	TRBJ1-2	many	TGTGCCAGCAGCTCCTCAGGGGGCTGGGATGGCTACACCTTC	CASSSSGGWDGYTF